The next 8 T cell receptor beta chains were all read from a single sample in a study of T cell repertoires in cytomegalovirus infection. TCRdb ran MiXCR on the reads and lists one entry per CDR3 protein. This table has about 440,000 distinct CDR3 sequences, about 33% appearing once. The sequenced sample was PBMCs. These receptors all stem from a human donor in good health (CMV status not recorded). Some clones in this sample may be carry-over from other donors' samples.

This clonotype was picked up a small number of times. This chain uses TRBV2 with TRBJ1-1; unclear D gene. CDR3 length equals 13 residues. Per germline, CDR1 SNHLY and CDR2 FYNNEI. Trimming shortened V by 1 base and J by 0 bases, and 3 bases separated the two germline ends. Here the CDR3 DNA reads TGTGCCAGCAGTGAAGTTATGAACACTGAAGCTTTCTTT. Translated: CASSEVMNTEAFF.

Comments on this clonotype: This could be a read error, since a much larger clone is one nucleotide away. The chain uses TRBV12-3 or TRBV12-4 and TRBJ1-2, with 7 nucleotides matching TRBD1. The CDR3 loop spans 16 amino acids. The CDR3 region is CASSLGGTEVGYGYNF. CDR3 sequence (DNA): TGTGCCAGCAGTTTAGGGGGGACAGAAGTCGGCTATGGCTACAACTTC.

The genes are TRBV19 and TRBJ1-5; unclear D gene. The V gene lost 2 bases and the J gene lost 3 bases, with 8 bases spanning the gap. The CDR3 loop spans 14 amino acids. Germline lookup yields CDR1 LNHDA and CDR2 SQIVND (reference sequence). CDR3 protein: CASSISGPNQPQHF. The CDR3 DNA sequence: TGTGCCAGTAGTATAAGCGGGCCCAATCAGCCCCAGCATTTT.

The V and J genes are TRBV11-1 and TRBJ1-1, with D hard to call. The CDR3 covers 13 residues. Germline CDR1 SGHAT, CDR2 FQDESV (reference sequence). V was trimmed by 8 bases and J by 4 bases, leaving 14 bases between them. The CDR3 DNA reads as TGTGCCAGCGCACTGGGCCGAGGCACTGAAGCTTTCTTT. It yields the protein CASALGRGTEAFF.

This clonotype was seen many times. The V call is TRBV7-2, the J call TRBJ2-2, with D perhaps matching TRBD2 (5 bases). The CDR3 spans 16 residues. CDR1 and CDR2 (germline): SGHTA, FQGNSA. The ends were cut back, 2 bases at V and 1 base at J, with 11 bases in the middle. CDR3 loop: CASSLQSGMNTGELFF. CDR3 bases: TGTGCCAGCAGCTTACAGTCGGGGATGAACACCGGGGAGCTGTTTTTT.

This clonotype was found many times. V is TRBV7-6 and J is TRBJ1-1, with unresolved D. Trimming removed 0 bases from V and 4 bases from J, with 6 bases in between. Germline CDR1 and CDR2: SGHVS and FNYEAQ. The CDR3 length is 13 residues. The CDR3, as DNA: TGTGCCAGCAGCTTAGCGTATGGCACTGAAGCTTTCTTT. Translating gives CASSLAYGTEAFF.

This clonotype has just a few counts. The chain couples TRBV7-8 to TRBJ1-5; tentative D call: TRBD1 (5 bases). Trimming pared 5 bases from V and 4 bases from J, leaving 12 bases between. The germline gives CDR1 SGHVS, CDR2 FQNEAQ. CDR3 length: 14 residues. The CDR3 loop reads CASSTRDRNQPQHF. CDR3 bases: TGTGCCAGCAGCACCCGGGACCGAAATCAGCCCCAGCATTTT.

This clonotype was seen only a few times. V gene TRBV11-3 combines with J gene TRBJ2-7; D might be TRBD2 (5 bases). From germline, CDR1 is SGHNT and CDR2 YENEEA. CDR3 size: 12 residues. V was trimmed by 5 bases and J by 8 bases, leaving 13 bases between them. Written as DNA, the CDR3 is TGTGCCAGCAGCGGATCCGGCGGGCAGCAGTACTTC. Translating it yields CASSGSGGQQYF.